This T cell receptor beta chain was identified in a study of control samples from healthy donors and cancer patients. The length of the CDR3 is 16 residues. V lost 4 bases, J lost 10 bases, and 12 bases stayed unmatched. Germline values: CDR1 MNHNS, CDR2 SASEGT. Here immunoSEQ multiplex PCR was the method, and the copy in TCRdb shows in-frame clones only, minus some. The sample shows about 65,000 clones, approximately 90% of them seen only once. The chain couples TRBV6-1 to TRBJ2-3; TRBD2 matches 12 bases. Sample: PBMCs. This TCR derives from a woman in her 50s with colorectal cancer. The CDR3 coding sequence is TGTGCCAGCAGTGGACCGACTAGCGGGAGACCCCCCGCGCAGTATTTT. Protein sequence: CASSGPTSGRPPAQYF.